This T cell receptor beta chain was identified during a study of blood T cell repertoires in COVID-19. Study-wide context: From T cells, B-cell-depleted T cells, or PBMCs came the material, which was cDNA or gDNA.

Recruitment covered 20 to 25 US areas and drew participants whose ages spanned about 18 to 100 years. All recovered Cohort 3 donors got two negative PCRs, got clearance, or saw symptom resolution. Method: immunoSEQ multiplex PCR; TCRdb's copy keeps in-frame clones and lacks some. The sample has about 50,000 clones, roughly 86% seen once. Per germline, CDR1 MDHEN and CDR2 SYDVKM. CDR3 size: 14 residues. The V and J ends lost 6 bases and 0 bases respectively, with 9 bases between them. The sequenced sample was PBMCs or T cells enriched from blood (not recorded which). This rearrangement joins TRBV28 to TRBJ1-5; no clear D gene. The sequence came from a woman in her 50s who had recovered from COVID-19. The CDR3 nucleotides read TGTGCCAGCAGACACCCAAATAGCAATCAGCCCCAGCATTTT. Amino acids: CASRHPNSNQPQHF.